Included here is one TCR beta chain sequence, with context. The data were obtained in a study of control samples from healthy donors and cancer patients. Repertoires were generated with immunoSEQ multiplex PCR, while TCRdb's copy carries only in-frame clones and drops some. The sample has 140,000 or so clones, around 90% seen once. The germline gives CDR1 KGHSH, CDR2 LQKENI. This CDR3 comprises 14 residues. The V end lost 0 bases, the J end lost 5 bases, and 10 bases lay between the germline ends. The clonotype was recovered from a young man in good health. The sequencing sample was made of blood. The rearrangement uses TRBV18 and TRBJ1-2, with no clear D. The CDR3 coding sequence is TGTGCCAGCTCACCACCCACCCCTGGTTATGGCTACACCTTC. Translated: CASSPPTPGYGYTF.